A selection of T cell receptor beta chains follows, all from one sample in a study of blood T cell repertoires in COVID-19. Measured with immunoSEQ multiplex PCR; TCRdb has only the in-frame clones, and not every one. This sample yields about 170,000 clones, of which around 80% are seen a single time; roughly 9% belongs to the top ten. Sequenced sample: peripheral blood. The receptor set was obtained from a woman of 80 years or more with active or convalescent COVID-19. Both conserved end residues are trimmed from each CDR3.

V gene	J gene	CDR3 protein
TRBV5-1	TRBJ1-1	ASSFGRTNTEAF
TRBV5-6	TRBJ1-1	ASSRGGSTEAF
TRBV7-9	TRBJ1-5	ASSLGGGDGAH
TRBV11-3	TRBJ1-4	ASSLGQSEKLF
TRBV12-5	TRBJ2-3	ASGTGVVDTQY
TRBV7-3	TRBJ1-1	ASSLSTDTEAF
TRBV5-1	TRBJ1-2	ASSLQGDYGYT
TRBV18	TRBJ1-4	ASSPRTGTANEKLF
TRBV10-3	TRBJ1-5	AISDTRQGNQPQH
TRBV6-2/TRBV6-3	TRBJ1-1	ASSYPYRDTEAF
TRBV19	TRBJ2-3	ASSIVGRGVSGDTQY
TRBV5-1	TRBJ2-2	ASSLTTGWAGELF
TRBV5-1	TRBJ1-1	ASSPTNEIKAF
TRBV27	TRBJ2-5	ASSFGDSETQY
TRBV20-1	TRBJ1-2	SAEDTYGYT
TRBV7-2	TRBJ2-2	ASSALAGVTLSGELF
TRBV13	TRBJ1-1	ASSPQMNTEAF
TRBV18	TRBJ2-5	ASSPPLETQY
TRBV5-4	TRBJ1-3	ASSLGGNSGNTIY
TRBV6-5	TRBJ1-2	ASSMTDSYGYT
TRBV4-3	TRBJ1-6	ASSQEGGWSPLH
TRBV28	TRBJ1-1	ASRPPDSTEAF
TRBV5-1	TRBJ2-5	ASSGAALQETQY
TRBV19	TRBJ2-1	ASSRVQGMNNEQF
TRBV19	TRBJ1-6	ASRRTGNNSPLH
TRBV10-3	TRBJ1-1	AIRKQGNTEAF
TRBV7-8	TRBJ2-5	ASSSTVEKTETQY
TRBV4-3	TRBJ2-1	ASSQSRGSGNYINEQF
TRBV9	TRBJ1-2	ASSSTHRTGSSYGYT
TRBV5-1	TRBJ1-3	ASSAQGMEGNTIY
TRBV9	TRBJ1-6	ASSVGGQGSYNSPLH
TRBV11-2	TRBJ1-1	ASSRGTVNTEAF
TRBV5-6	TRBJ2-1	ASSIGLAGEQF
TRBV7-2	TRBJ2-3	ASSLTTGGGPVTDTQY
TRBV5-1	TRBJ2-5	ASSGRAARETQY
TRBV6-5	TRBJ1-2	ASRLRDTSGYT
TRBV7-4	TRBJ2-7	ASSLKGAAQGGIYEQY
TRBV29-1	TRBJ1-3	SVEAGRDLNTIY
TRBV2	TRBJ2-7	ASSGTAPYEQY
TRBV27	TRBJ2-1	ASSFKGQGAGNEQF
TRBV19	TRBJ2-1	ASSWGGRYNEQF
TRBV5-4	TRBJ2-5	ASSPGLDRGETQY
TRBV6-5	TRBJ1-6	ASSYSGTGGSPLH
TRBV7-8	TRBJ2-3	ASSLWLAGGRGTDTQY
TRBV5-5	TRBJ1-4	ASSLRQATNEKLF